This is a list of T cell receptor beta chains from one sample in a study of blood T cells in healthy people across ages. From the 5' RACE reads, TCRdb called clonotypes with MiXCR, one entry per CDR3 protein. The top ten hold about 30% of the sample, which has around 280,000 distinct CDR3 sequences, around 30% seen once. Sequences were obtained from blood. All receptors come from a woman in her 70s in good health. Both conserved end residues are trimmed from each CDR3.

v_gene,j_gene,CDR3aa
TRBV15,TRBJ2-7,ATGRSSQAYEQY
TRBV28,.,ASSSSAGGSYEQY
TRBV29-1,TRBJ2-5,SGTDRLGQETQY
TRBV14,TRBJ1-5,ASSLGLRQPQH
TRBV7-8,.,ASSLFVGSGSRDEQY
TRBV20-1,TRBJ2-3,SARTDYRRDTQY
TRBV5-1,TRBJ2-2,ASSPDGQGVTGELF
TRBV5-1,TRBJ2-7,ASSPRGQGTYEQY
TRBV20-1,.,SPISAGEETQY
TRBV7-9,TRBJ1-1,ASSFDTGNAEAF
TRBV10-3,TRBJ1-2,AISVMGVYGYT
TRBV20-1,TRBJ1-6,SASKSSYNSPLH
TRBV3-1,.,ASSQGLASKNEQF
TRBV28,TRBJ2-3,ASSPSSTTDTQY
TRBV7-2,TRBJ1-2,ASSLQGWSYGYT
TRBV7-2,TRBJ2-5,ASSNGPFETQY
TRBV3-1,TRBJ2-7,ASSHWGYEQY
TRBV5-1,TRBJ2-5,ASSLERGSGETQY
TRBV5-1,TRBJ2-5,ASWERGGTQY
TRBV6-5,TRBJ2-5,ASSSRVTSGSETQY
TRBV20-1,TRBJ2-4,SARGTPQGRFAKNIQY
TRBV2,TRBJ1-1,ATMQGGLTEAF
TRBV5-1,TRBJ2-2,ASNGLSNTGELF
TRBV5-1,TRBJ2-3,ASRLRELGDTQY
TRBV5-5,TRBJ2-5,ASSSDEETQY
TRBV5-5,TRBJ2-7,ASSLQGAHEQY
TRBV5-1,TRBJ2-5,ASSFGTPQETQY
TRBV6-6,TRBJ1-1,ASSREGGAF
TRBV5-1,TRBJ2-1,ASSLVDHEQF
TRBV5-6,TRBJ2-5,ASSIGLAAKKTQY
TRBV6-1,.,ASSPLAGGLYNEQF
TRBV29-1,.,SVEGLAGMIEQF
TRBV5-1,TRBJ2-3,ASSWTSGGTQY
TRBV5-1,TRBJ2-2,ASSLLEGPPRNTGELF
TRBV28,TRBJ2-7,ASSYKRGSSYEQY
TRBV29-1,TRBJ1-1,SVLEVGRGTEAF
TRBV28,TRBJ2-1,ASSLYSLVDEQF
TRBV12-3/TRBV12-4,TRBJ2-5,ASTQSERAYQTQY